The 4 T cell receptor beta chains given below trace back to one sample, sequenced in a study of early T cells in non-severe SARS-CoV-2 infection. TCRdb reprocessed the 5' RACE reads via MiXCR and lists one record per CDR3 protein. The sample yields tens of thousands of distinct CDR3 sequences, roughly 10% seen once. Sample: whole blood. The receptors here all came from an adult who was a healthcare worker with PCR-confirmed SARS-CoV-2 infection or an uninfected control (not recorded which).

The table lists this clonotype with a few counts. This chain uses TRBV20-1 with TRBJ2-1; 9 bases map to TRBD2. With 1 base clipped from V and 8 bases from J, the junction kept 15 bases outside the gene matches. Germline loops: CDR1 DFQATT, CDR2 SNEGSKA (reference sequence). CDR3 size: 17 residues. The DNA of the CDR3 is TGCAGTGCTAGAGGGTCAGGGTTGCGGGGGGGCGAAGATGAGCAGTTCTTC. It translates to CSARGSGLRGGEDEQFF.

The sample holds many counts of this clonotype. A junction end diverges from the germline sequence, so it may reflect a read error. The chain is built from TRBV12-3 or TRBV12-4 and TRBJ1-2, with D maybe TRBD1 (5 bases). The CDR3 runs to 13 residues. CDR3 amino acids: CASSLAGGYGYTF. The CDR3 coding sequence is TGTGCCAGCAGCTTAGCTGGGGGGTATGGCTACACCTTC.

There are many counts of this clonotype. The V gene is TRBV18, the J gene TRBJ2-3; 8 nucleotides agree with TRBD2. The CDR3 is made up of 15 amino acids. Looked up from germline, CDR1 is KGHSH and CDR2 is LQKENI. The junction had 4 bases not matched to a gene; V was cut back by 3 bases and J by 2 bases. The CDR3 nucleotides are TGTGCCAGCTCACCGAGCGGGGGCACCACAGATACGCAGTATTTT. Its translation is CASSPSGGTTDTQYF.

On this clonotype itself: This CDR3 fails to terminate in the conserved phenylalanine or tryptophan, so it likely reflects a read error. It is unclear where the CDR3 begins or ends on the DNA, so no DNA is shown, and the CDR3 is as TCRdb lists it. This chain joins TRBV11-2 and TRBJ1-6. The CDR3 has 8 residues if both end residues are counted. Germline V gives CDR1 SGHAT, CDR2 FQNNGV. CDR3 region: CASSFPRR.